This TCR beta chain comes out of a study of T cell clonality in common variable immunodeficiency. Study-wide results and limits: TCRbeta clonality was increased in CVID versus healthy controls. Common variable immunodeficiency TCR beta sequences reportedly had fewer deletions and N-nucleotide insertions.

This clone was counted many times. The antigen is unknown. The read gets to within 3 residues of the CDR3 end, and the germline J gene fills in the rest. V was pared by 5 bases and J by 5 bases, with 16 bases between. Germline CDR1 is PRHDT and CDR2 is FYEKMQ (reference sequence). This CDR3 region has 14 residues. Assay: immunoSEQ multiplex PCR; the TCRdb copy retains only in-frame clones and omits some. Altogether 30,000 to 35,000 clones were found in the sample, and no singletons occur. The sample comprised peripheral blood mononuclear cells. The genes are TRBV13 and TRBJ2-7, with D perhaps TRBD1 (5 bases). This receptor was obtained from a human donor with common variable immunodeficiency. The CDR3 bases that were read are TGTGCCAGCAGCGACCCCCTGGGGCTGGACGAG. This codes for CASSDPLGLDE. The complete CDR3 protein is CASSDPLGLDEQYF.